This is a list of T cell receptor beta chains from one sample in a study of T-cell reconstitution after alpha-beta-depleted transplantation in children. TCRdb independently ran MiXCR on the PCR reads; one entry per CDR3 protein. Among 450,000 to 700,000 distinct CDR3 sequences, about a quarter were seen once, and the ten largest hold under 45%. Sequenced here: PBMCs, sampled before TCRalphabeta/CD19-depleted stem cell transplant. The source is a boy younger than two with Wiskott-Aldrich syndrome, due to receive a stem cell transplant. CDR3s include the opening cysteine and the closing phenylalanine or tryptophan. A D gene is named only where the DNA matches it firmly. Expanded clones get a size class; other rows say once, few or many, or leave the size out.

V gene: TRBV10-3
CDR3 length: 16
D gene: TRBD1
clone size: .
CDR3 protein: CATLDRGGRNTGELFF

V gene: TRBV12-3/TRBV12-4
CDR3 length: 12
D gene: .
clone size: .
CDR3 protein: CASSTSGYEQFF

V gene: TRBV10-3
CDR3 length: 13
D gene: .
clone size: .
CDR3 protein: CAIGGGLNYGYTF

V gene: TRBV20-1
CDR3 length: 14
D gene: .
clone size: few
CDR3 protein: CSARDRLGSSPLHF

V gene: TRBV29-1
CDR3 length: 11
D gene: .
clone size: .
CDR3 protein: CSVLVNNEQFF

V gene: TRBV7-9
CDR3 length: 16
D gene: TRBD2
clone size: .
CDR3 protein: CASSSPAGGASNEQFF

V gene: TRBV5-1
CDR3 length: 14
D gene: .
clone size: few
CDR3 protein: CASRVQPSTDTQYF

V gene: TRBV5-1
CDR3 length: 15
D gene: TRBD1
clone size: few
CDR3 protein: CASSPAPGTAYEQYF

V gene: TRBV7-8
CDR3 length: 12
D gene: .
clone size: few
CDR3 protein: CASSLRGSLQYF

V gene: TRBV20-1
CDR3 length: 13
D gene: TRBD1
clone size: .
CDR3 protein: CSATHRGSYEQYF

V gene: TRBV7-2
CDR3 length: 13
D gene: .
clone size: few
CDR3 protein: CASTFVLGGEQFF

V gene: TRBV5-1
CDR3 length: 14
D gene: .
clone size: few
CDR3 protein: CASSLDPGNGELFF

V gene: TRBV28
CDR3 length: 9
D gene: .
clone size: .
CDR3 protein: CAKIDTQYF

V gene: TRBV29-1
CDR3 length: 13
D gene: .
clone size: .
CDR3 protein: CSVGGVLSYEQYF

V gene: TRBV4-1
CDR3 length: 16
D gene: .
clone size: few
CDR3 protein: CASSQEGRSIAGELFF

V gene: TRBV20-1
CDR3 length: 15
D gene: .
clone size: few
CDR3 protein: CSARAYRAMNTEAFF

V gene: TRBV28
CDR3 length: 12
D gene: .
clone size: .
CDR3 protein: CAAPGGGGEQYF

V gene: TRBV28
CDR3 length: 15
D gene: .
clone size: .
CDR3 protein: CASSPVKGSSYEQYF

V gene: TRBV7-9
CDR3 length: 17
D gene: TRBD2
clone size: few
CDR3 protein: CASSFGTSGRVVETQYF

V gene: TRBV12-3/TRBV12-4
CDR3 length: 14
D gene: .
clone size: few
CDR3 protein: CASSFPSWDRAEFF

V gene: TRBV7-9
CDR3 length: 13
D gene: .
clone size: .
CDR3 protein: CASSVTTAYGYTF

V gene: TRBV5-1
CDR3 length: 15
D gene: .
clone size: few
CDR3 protein: CASSLAGEMWTEAFF

V gene: TRBV10-2
CDR3 length: 14
D gene: .
clone size: .
CDR3 protein: CASSRLDGYNEQFF

V gene: TRBV20-1
CDR3 length: 15
D gene: TRBD1
clone size: .
CDR3 protein: CSAGTGGGTYTEAFF

V gene: TRBV4-1
CDR3 length: 18
D gene: .
clone size: .
CDR3 protein: CASSHRAGSGSSYNEQFF

V gene: TRBV29-1
CDR3 length: 14
D gene: TRBD2
clone size: .
CDR3 protein: CSVGGRASSNEQFF

V gene: TRBV5-1
CDR3 length: 14
D gene: .
clone size: .
CDR3 protein: CASSGTFGTDTQYF

V gene: TRBV2
CDR3 length: 19
D gene: TRBD1
clone size: .
CDR3 protein: CASSLGDRVGFLKYNEQFF

V gene: TRBV7-9
CDR3 length: 15
D gene: TRBD2
clone size: few
CDR3 protein: CASSLALAGGYEQFF

V gene: TRBV12-3/TRBV12-4
CDR3 length: 15
D gene: .
clone size: few
CDR3 protein: CASSLNSGLGSPLHF

V gene: TRBV5-1
CDR3 length: 16
D gene: TRBD1
clone size: .
CDR3 protein: CASSLRDREYQETQYF

V gene: TRBV5-1
CDR3 length: 13
D gene: .
clone size: .
CDR3 protein: CASSSQTTGELFF

V gene: TRBV7-8
CDR3 length: 15
D gene: TRBD1
clone size: few
CDR3 protein: CASSLVGTGSYEQYF

V gene: TRBV5-1
CDR3 length: 16
D gene: TRBD2
clone size: .
CDR3 protein: CASSWGTSGNTGELFF

V gene: TRBV6-1
CDR3 length: 13
D gene: TRBD2
clone size: .
CDR3 protein: CASRPLAGETQYF

V gene: TRBV7-2
CDR3 length: 14
D gene: .
clone size: .
CDR3 protein: CASSLARDTSKQYF

V gene: TRBV5-1
CDR3 length: 16
D gene: TRBD2
clone size: few
CDR3 protein: CASSRGPAGVGDEQFF

V gene: TRBV5-1
CDR3 length: 15
D gene: TRBD1
clone size: few
CDR3 protein: CASSLTQGADTEAFF

V gene: TRBV5-1
CDR3 length: 15
D gene: TRBD2
clone size: once
CDR3 protein: CASSLGSGSWNEQFF

V gene: TRBV28
CDR3 length: 14
D gene: .
clone size: few
CDR3 protein: CASSFWDISNEQYF

V gene: TRBV20-1
CDR3 length: 14
D gene: .
clone size: few
CDR3 protein: CSARVRLKNNEQFF

V gene: TRBV12-3/TRBV12-4
CDR3 length: 15
D gene: .
clone size: few
CDR3 protein: CASSSWGGLGTEAFF

V gene: TRBV5-1
CDR3 length: 15
D gene: .
clone size: few
CDR3 protein: CASSLAGLGYNEQFF

V gene: TRBV12-3/TRBV12-4
CDR3 length: 13
D gene: .
clone size: few
CDR3 protein: CASTWGNIYGYTF

V gene: TRBV18
CDR3 length: 14
D gene: .
clone size: few
CDR3 protein: CASSPDVSPIPLHF

V gene: TRBV25-1
CDR3 length: 15
D gene: TRBD1
clone size: .
CDR3 protein: CASSGTQGPGNTIYF

V gene: TRBV11-2
CDR3 length: 13
D gene: .
clone size: .
CDR3 protein: CASSWKMNTEAFF

V gene: TRBV15
CDR3 length: 14
D gene: TRBD2
clone size: few
CDR3 protein: CATSRVPSGLEQFF

V gene: TRBV28
CDR3 length: 13
D gene: .
clone size: few
CDR3 protein: CASSLWQRGEQFF

V gene: TRBV12-3/TRBV12-4
CDR3 length: 15
D gene: .
clone size: .
CDR3 protein: CASSPSDGFNQPQHF

V gene: TRBV20-1
CDR3 length: 14
D gene: .
clone size: .
CDR3 protein: CSAQRPRSGRGYTF

V gene: TRBV5-1
CDR3 length: 13
D gene: .
clone size: many
CDR3 protein: CASTGGQNNEQFF

V gene: TRBV12-3/TRBV12-4
CDR3 length: 15
D gene: TRBD1
clone size: few
CDR3 protein: CASSSQRTGGPEAFF

V gene: TRBV6-4
CDR3 length: 13
D gene: .
clone size: few
CDR3 protein: CASSEARNTEAFF

V gene: TRBV7-6
CDR3 length: 15
D gene: TRBD2
clone size: many
CDR3 protein: CASSFRTSGTYEQYF

V gene: TRBV2
CDR3 length: 13
D gene: TRBD1
clone size: few
CDR3 protein: CASKQGEPGELFF

V gene: TRBV5-1
CDR3 length: 15
D gene: TRBD1
clone size: .
CDR3 protein: CASGQGAFGDNEQFF

V gene: TRBV30
CDR3 length: 13
D gene: .
clone size: .
CDR3 protein: CAWSLGLPHEQYF

V gene: TRBV20-1
CDR3 length: 17
D gene: .
clone size: once
CDR3 protein: CCASFLRGDPSTDTQYF

V gene: TRBV29-1
CDR3 length: 12
D gene: TRBD1
clone size: few
CDR3 protein: CSATGQGTGYTF